The source of this T cell receptor (beta chain) is a study of cytotoxic CD8 clonotypes in ibrutinib-treated CLL. Study-wide findings and caveats: Higher circulating CD8+ T-cell counts strongly accompanied higher baseline clonality, above age-matched healthy donors.

V lost 4 bases, J lost 2 bases, and 12 bases lay in between. Germline CDR1 reads LNHNV; CDR2 reads YYDKDF (reference sequence). This CDR3 spans 14 amino acids. With respect to this clone: Its antigen is currently unknown.

Sequencing was performed with immunoSEQ multiplex PCR; in TCRdb, only in-frame clones are kept and a portion is missing. The sample includes around 70,000 clones, 75% to 95% seen only once; the top ten take approximately 3%. With cryopreserved PBMCs as the source, roughly 2 micrograms of genomic DNA went to TCR beta libraries. The source is a human donor with chronic lymphocytic leukemia. The rearrangement links TRBV15 to TRBJ2-7; D gene ambiguous. The material was PBMCs, obtained after 12 months of ibrutinib treatment. CDR3 loop: CATSKVDGPYEQYF. CDR3 coding DNA: TGTGCCACCAGCAAGGTGGACGGACCCTACGAGCAGTACTTC.